This T cell receptor beta chain was documented in a study of tumor-infiltrating lymphocytes in primary liver carcinoma. With a constant-region primer, TCR beta cDNA was made from approximately 500 ng of total RNA. What produced the TCR beta libraries was three nested multiplex PCR rounds using slightly modified ARM-PCR. Investigators reported that the first two PCR rounds, at around 11 cycles each, used TRBV1-TRBV30 forward primers with a C-beta reverse primer. TCRdb re-analysed the multiplex PCR reads in MiXCR, keeping a single row per CDR3 protein. The data show 70,000 to 85,000 distinct CDR3 sequences, roughly two thirds seen once. V dropped 1 base and J dropped 3 bases, with 12 bases sitting between them. This CDR3 is built from 15 residues. Germline V CDR1 and CDR2: SGHNT, YENEEA. The approximately 20-31 mg bulk tissue piece was not sorted before simultaneous RNA and DNA extraction.

What was sequenced was liver tumor tissue from sampling region 4. The subset was: tumor region T4, right-lateral pole. This chain joins TRBV11-3 and TRBJ1-2; D perhaps matches TRBD1 (6 bases). This TCR was sampled from a woman in her sixties or seventies with primary liver carcinoma and hepatitis B virus infection. CDR3 DNA sequence: TGTGCCAGCAGCTTAGCTGGGGGGCCGTACTATGGCTACACCTTC. Protein sequence: CASSLAGGPYYGYTF.